This T cell receptor (beta chain) was sequenced in a study of regulatory T cells in long-lasting Graves disease. Study observations and caveats: Persistent patients had a count of shared public clonotypes (approximately 3,000) that exceeded that of new patients (about 930). Few sampled subjects may have lowered accuracy.

Time point described: persistent/refractory GD, antithyroid drugs over 5 years with positive TRAb. From PBMCs, RNA was extracted and then used to make the TCR library. This clonotype was counted between two and nine times. Its target is unknown. The CDR3 is 16 amino acids. Germline V CDR1 and CDR2: GTSNPN, SVGIG (reference sequence). The V segment lost 0 bases and the J segment 5 bases; nucleotides outside the gene matches: 11. Relying on iRepertoire HTBI primers and Arm-PCR of CDR3 regions, the team built TCR beta libraries. TCRdb re-derived calls from the multiplex PCR reads in MiXCR, one entry per CDR3 protein. This sample has 300,000 to 350,000 distinct CDR3 sequences, with 15% to 20% found just once.

This TCR came from a female donor with Graves disease. The chain couples TRBV30 to TRBJ2-5; 8 bases match TRBD1. Sequences were derived from peripheral blood mononuclear cells (PBMCs), sampled when the disease was refractory, from a patient treated with antithyroid drugs. The CDR3 loop is CAWSVLPGGAGETQYF. The DNA of the CDR3 is TGTGCCTGGAGTGTATTGCCAGGGGGCGCAGGGGAGACCCAGTACTTC.